These 24 T cell receptor beta chains were sequenced from one sample in a study of blood T cell repertoires in COVID-19. Assay used: immunoSEQ multiplex PCR; TCRdb lists only in-frame clones, some missing. Of a few hundred thousand clones listed, approximately 89% are singletons. Material for sequencing was PBMCs or T cells enriched from blood (not recorded which). The source of these receptors is a woman aged 40 to 49 who had been exposed to COVID-19.

The J gene is TRBJ1-6, the V gene TRBV12-3 or TRBV12-4; possibly TRBD1 for D (5 bases). Trimming took 7 bases from V and 8 from J, leaving 9 bases between them. The CDR3 is 12 residues long. CDR3 nucleotides: TGTGCCAGCACCTTAGGGGATTCACCCCTCCACTTT. It codes for CASTLGDSPLHF.

The gene calls are TRBV10-3 and TRBJ2-1; 9 positions agree with TRBD2. The CDR3 loop spans 21 amino acids. In germline, CDR1 is ENHRY, CDR2 SYGVKD. V lost 2 bases to trimming and J lost 4 bases; unmatched junction nucleotides: 21. The CDR3 spells CAISESTPGVSGGRGYNEQFF. In nucleotides, the CDR3 is TGTGCCATCAGTGAGAGCACCCCCGGGGTCTCTGGCGGGAGGGGATACAATGAGCAGTTCTTC.

About this clone itself: The sample contains more than one DNA sequence encoding this CDR3. The chain has TRBV7-9 and TRBJ1-2; D perhaps matches TRBD1 (6 bases). CDR3 length equals 13 residues. Germline V CDR1 and CDR2: SEHNR, FQNEAQ (reference sequence). V was shortened by 3 bases and J by 8 bases, with 13 bases between the two germline ends. CDR3 protein: CASSLRQGNGYTF. DNA for the CDR3: TGTGCCAGCAGCTTGAGGCAGGGGAACGGCTACACCTTC.

This chain connects TRBV7-3 to TRBJ2-7; tentative D call: TRBD1 (5 bases). V was pared by 3 bases and J by 2 bases, with 8 bases between. Germline CDR1 reads SGHTA; CDR2 reads FQGTGA. This CDR3 spans 13 amino acids. The CDR3 sequence: CASSLQGPYEQYF. The CDR3 DNA follows: TGTGCCAGCAGCTTGCAGGGCCCCTACGAGCAGTACTTC.

The CDR3: CASSLGGGAKTQYF. Here the CDR3 DNA reads TGTGCCAGCAGCTTAGGCGGGGGGGCAAAGACCCAGTACTTC. V gene TRBV7-2 combines with J gene TRBJ2-5; TRBD2 matches at 9 bases. The CDR3 covers 14 residues. Germline CDR1 SGHTA, CDR2 FQGNSA. V was pared by 1 base and J by 6 bases, with 3 bases of the junction left unmatched.

This clone was found once. The chain joins TRBV7-9 to TRBJ2-6; no clear D gene. The CDR3 extends over 14 amino acids. CDR1 is SEHNR, CDR2 FQNEAQ, per germline (reference sequence). V was clipped by 7 bases and J by 2 bases, with 9 bases between them. The CDR3 sequence: CASTALTGANVLTF. CDR3 nucleotides: TGTGCCAGCACAGCTCTTACTGGGGCCAACGTCCTGACTTTC.

The V gene is TRBV19, the J gene TRBJ2-3; TRBD2 aligns across 13 bases. Trimming cost V 0 bases and J 3 bases; bases outside gene matches: 6. CDR1 is LNHDA, CDR2 SQIVND, per germline (reference sequence). The CDR3 has 18 residues. The CDR3 spells CASSIDLLLAGGTDTQYF. CDR3 sequence (DNA): TGTGCCAGTAGTATAGATTTACTACTAGCGGGAGGGACAGATACGCAGTATTTT.

The chain links TRBV5-1 to TRBJ2-3; 8 nucleotides align to TRBD2. Germline CDR1 reads SGHRS; CDR2 reads YFSETQ. V lost 0 bases and J lost 2; bases outside the gene matches: 8. The CDR3 has 17 residues. This CDR3 is CASSLVGGGIITDTQYF. Written as DNA, the CDR3 is TGCGCCAGCAGCTTGGTAGGCGGGGGGATAATCACAGATACGCAGTATTTT.

The chain carries TRBV6-1 and TRBJ1-2; D gene unclear. V was trimmed by 1 base and J by 6 bases, leaving 9 bases between them. CDR1 is MNHNS and CDR2 is SASEGT in the germline V gene. This CDR3 is 13 amino acids long. CDR3 loop: CASSEVRSHGYTF. The CDR3 DNA follows: TGTGCCAGCAGTGAAGTGAGGTCCCATGGCTACACCTTC.

The chain couples TRBV5-4 to TRBJ2-3; 11 nucleotides agree with TRBD2. The V gene end was trimmed by 3 bases and the J gene end by 1 base; junction bases not matched to a gene: 4. In germline, CDR1 is SGHNT, CDR2 YYREEE (reference sequence). The CDR3 loop spans 16 amino acids. The CDR3 is CASSSILAGGTDTQYF. CDR3 in DNA: TGTGCCAGCAGCTCCATACTAGCGGGGGGCACAGATACGCAGTATTTT.

J is TRBJ2-3 and V is TRBV13; weak D call: TRBD2 (6 bases). The V end was cut by 5 bases, the J end by 4 bases, with 19 bases between. CDR1 and CDR2 (germline): PRHDT, FYEKMQ (reference sequence). There are 16 residues in the CDR3. CDR3 sequence: CASSKGLPGGADTQYF. The CDR3 DNA follows: TGTGCCAGCAGCAAGGGCCTTCCGGGCGGGGCAGATACGCAGTATTTT.

The chain recombines TRBV5-6 with TRBJ1-6; D is possibly TRBD1 (5 bases). Trimming left V 2 bases short and J 4 bases short, with 10 bases between. The germline gives CDR1 SGHDT, CDR2 YYEEEE. The CDR3 spans 15 residues. DNA for the CDR3: TGTGCCAGCAGCTTCTTAAAGGGGTATAATTCACCCCTCCACTTT. Translation: CASSFLKGYNSPLHF.

The chain carries TRBV14 and TRBJ2-3; D is possibly TRBD2 (5 bases). The germline CDR1 and CDR2 sequences are SGHDN and FVKESK. Trimming left V 1 base short and J 6 bases short, with 11 bases between. The CDR3 length is 14 residues. The CDR3 DNA sequence: TGTGCCAGCAGCCAAGTATACGGGATGGATACGCAGTATTTT. Translated, it gives CASSQVYGMDTQYF.

The rearrangement uses TRBV29-1 and TRBJ2-1; TRBD2 aligns across 10 bases. Germline CDR1 SQVTM, CDR2 ANQGSEA. V gave up 7 bases and J gave up 8 bases; unmatched junction bases: 2. The CDR3 totals 11 residues. The chain's CDR3 is CSGGLADEQFF. CDR3 nucleotides: TGCAGCGGTGGACTAGCGGATGAGCAGTTCTTC.

J is TRBJ1-2 and V is TRBV29-1, with 8 nucleotides matching TRBD1. CDR1 and CDR2 (germline): SQVTM, ANQGSEA. J was trimmed by 7 bases and V by 6 bases; bases with no gene match: 7. This CDR3 is built from 12 residues. The CDR3 spells CSVGQGAVGYTF. CDR3 DNA sequence: TGCAGCGTGGGGCAGGGGGCAGTTGGCTACACCTTC.

The chain is built from TRBV19 and TRBJ1-4; D gene unclear. Per germline, CDR1 LNHDA and CDR2 SQIVND (reference sequence). This CDR3 is 13 amino acids long. Trimming took off 6 bases at V and 8 bases at J, with 13 bases between the two ends. CDR3 in amino acids: CASRLRGGEKLFF. The DNA for the CDR3 is TGTGCCAGTAGGTTACGGGGAGGAGAAAAACTGTTTTTT.

This clone occurred a few times. J is TRBJ2-7 and V is TRBV9, with 8 positions matching TRBD2. V lost 4 bases to trimming and J lost 2 bases; unmatched junction nucleotides: 8. Germline V gene data show CDR1 as SGDLS and CDR2 as YYNGEE. The CDR3 has 15 residues. The DNA for the CDR3 is TGTGCCAGCAGCCCGGGGGTAGCGGGACCCTACGAGCAGTACTTC. Protein product: CASSPGVAGPYEQYF.

The V gene is TRBV5-1, the J gene TRBJ1-2; D is ambiguous. Trimming stripped 4 bases from V and 2 bases from J, with 9 bases between. In germline, CDR1 is SGHRS, CDR2 YFSETQ. The CDR3 is 13 amino acids. CDR3 DNA sequence: TGCGCCAGCAGCCCCACAGCCAACTATGGCTACACCTTC. Protein sequence: CASSPTANYGYTF.

This chain joins TRBV15 and TRBJ2-7, with TRBD1 as a possible D gene (5 bases). This CDR3 contains 14 residues. Trimming removed 8 bases at V and 5 bases at J, with 19 bases between. From germline, CDR1 is LNHNV and CDR2 YYDKDF (reference sequence). The CDR3 spells CATQPGLVWDEQYF. In nucleotides, the CDR3 is TGTGCCACCCAACCAGGGCTAGTCTGGGACGAGCAGTACTTC.

This chain uses TRBV7-9 with TRBJ1-2; TRBD1 aligns across 7 bases. V was pared by 1 base and J by 5 bases, with 4 bases of the junction left unmatched. The CDR3 has 14 amino acids. Germline CDR1 reads SEHNR; CDR2 reads FQNEAQ (reference sequence). Here the CDR3 DNA reads TGTGCCAGCAGCTTAGGCCAGGGGGGTTATGGCTACACCTTC. Translated: CASSLGQGGYGYTF.

The J gene is TRBJ2-1, the V gene TRBV2, with D possibly TRBD1 on 5 matching bases. V was clipped by 4 bases and J by 7 bases, with 17 bases between them. The CDR3 length is 15 residues. The germline V gene has CDR1 SNHLY and CDR2 FYNNEI. The DNA of the CDR3 is TGTGCCAGCAGTGTAATAAGGGGCCCAGGGAATGAGCAGTTCTTC. Amino acid sequence: CASSVIRGPGNEQFF.

This sequence joins TRBV6-2 or TRBV6-3 and TRBJ2-1, with 10 bases fitting TRBD2. Germline trimming cut 5 bases from V and 0 bases from J; bases unmatched to any gene: 13. Germline assignment: CDR1 MNHEY and CDR2 SVGEGT. The CDR3 sequence is 19 residues long. CDR3 coding DNA: TGTGCCAGCAGTACACCGAAGCGGGAGGGCCAGGGCTCCTACAATGAGCAGTTCTTC. As protein: CASSTPKREGQGSYNEQFF.

The rearrangement links TRBV18 to TRBJ2-1; 13 bases align to TRBD2. V shed 6 bases, J shed 7 bases, and the junction held 6 bases outside the gene matches. The CDR3 extends over 15 amino acids. Germline V gene sequence: CDR1 KGHSH, CDR2 LQKENI. Here the CDR3 DNA reads TGTGCCAGCTCGCGTGGGACTAGCGGGGCTAATGAGCAGTTCTTC. This encodes CASSRGTSGANEQFF. Supplemented by reference TRBV18 and TRBJ2-1, the full variable domain reads NAGVMQNPRHLVRRRGQEARLRCSPMKGHSHVYWYRQLPEEGLKFMVYLQKENIIDESGMPKERFSAEFPKEGPSILRIQQVVRGDSAAYFCASSRGTSGANEQFFGPGTRLTVL.

Only one count was recorded for this clone. CDR3 in amino acids: CASSPRVNTEAFF. CDR3 in DNA: TGTGCCAGCTCACCTCGGGTGAACACTGAAGCTTTCTTT. J is TRBJ1-1 and V is TRBV18; D unresolved. The CDR3 runs to 13 residues. Trimming took 3 bases from V and 0 from J, leaving 5 bases between them. Germline V lookup: CDR1 KGHSH, CDR2 LQKENI.